This T cell receptor (beta chain) was sequenced in a study of beta chain features in type 1 diabetes. V lost 7 bases and J lost 3, with 13 bases in between. The CDR3 runs 13 residues. Per the germline V gene, CDR1 is SGHDT and CDR2 is YYEEEE. The isolated RNA, all of it, was reverse transcribed, so expressed TCRB transcripts were what got sequenced. Sequencing used immunoSEQ multiplex PCR; TCRdb keeps in-frame clones, though not all of them. The sample lists 150,000 to 170,000 clones, about 7.3% occurring once. Study findings and constraints: The study found that naive, central memory and Treg TCRB repertoires appeared more similar in patients than in healthy donors.

Comments on this clone: What it binds is unknown.

The chain combines TRBV5-6 with TRBJ1-1; a possible D gene is TRBD1 (5 bases). The clonotype was recovered from a man aged 18 to 29 in good health. What was sequenced was central memory CD4+ T cells from blood. The CDR3 loop is CASSQGGDTEAFF. For the CDR3, the DNA is TGTGCCAGCTCCCAGGGTGGTGACACTGAAGCTTTCTTT.